This TCR beta chain derives from a study of T-cell reconstitution after alpha-beta-depleted transplantation in children. This CDR3 region has 14 residues. J was trimmed by 2 bases and V by 7 bases; bases with no gene match: 3. It was with unique molecular identifiers that the TCRbeta library was prepared. TCRdb re-analysed the PCR reads in MiXCR, keeping a single row per CDR3 protein. This table holds 200,000 to 250,000 distinct CDR3 sequences, under 9.5% found once. This clonotype was sampled from a human donor who donated a stem cell graft to a child with acute lymphoblastic leukemia. The chain links TRBV12-3 or TRBV12-4 to TRBJ1-1; 11 bases agree with TRBD1. The material was PBMCs from the stem cell graft donor, obtained from the stem cell graft. The CDR3 DNA sequence: TGTGCCAGCAAGAGGACAGGGGGCAACACTGAAGCTTTCTTT. Its protein is CASKRTGGNTEAFF.